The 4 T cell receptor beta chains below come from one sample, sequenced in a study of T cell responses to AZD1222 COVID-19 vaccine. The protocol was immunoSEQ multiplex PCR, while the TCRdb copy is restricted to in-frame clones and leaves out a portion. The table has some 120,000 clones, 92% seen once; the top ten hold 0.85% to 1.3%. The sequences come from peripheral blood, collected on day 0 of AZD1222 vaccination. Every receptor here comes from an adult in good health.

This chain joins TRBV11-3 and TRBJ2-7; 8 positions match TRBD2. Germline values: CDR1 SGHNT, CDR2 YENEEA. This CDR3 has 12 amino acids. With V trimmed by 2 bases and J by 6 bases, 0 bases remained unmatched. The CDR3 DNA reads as TGTGCCAGCAGCTTACGGGAGGGCGAGCAGTACTTC. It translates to CASSLREGEQYF.

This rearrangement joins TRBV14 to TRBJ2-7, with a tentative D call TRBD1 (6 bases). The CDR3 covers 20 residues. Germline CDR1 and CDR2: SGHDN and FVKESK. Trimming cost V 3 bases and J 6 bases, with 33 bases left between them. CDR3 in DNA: TGTGCCAGCAGCCATGACGAACCACCGCCGGGACACCCTTCATCGGGCGAGCAGTACTTC. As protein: CASSHDEPPPGHPSSGEQYF.

The CDR3 reads CASSPTGTGVGEQYF. In nucleotides, the CDR3 is TGTGCCAGCAGCCCCACCGGGACAGGGGTTGGGGAGCAGTACTTC. The chain recombines TRBV7-7 with TRBJ2-7; 10 positions match TRBD1. V gave up 5 bases and J gave up 7 bases; unmatched junction bases: 11. This CDR3 region has 15 residues. Germline V gene sequence: CDR1 SSHAT, CDR2 FNYEAQ (reference sequence).

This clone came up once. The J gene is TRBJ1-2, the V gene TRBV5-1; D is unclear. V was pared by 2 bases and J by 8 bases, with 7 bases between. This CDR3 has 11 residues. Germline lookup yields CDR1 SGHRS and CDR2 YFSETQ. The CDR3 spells CASSLMGGYTF. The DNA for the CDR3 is TGCGCCAGCAGCTTAATGGGCGGCTACACCTTC.